This T cell receptor beta chain was documented in a study of human T cells and chemical hapten exposure. Study-wide findings and caveats: The donors suffered from alopecia, so their immune response may not match that of healthy people. Against controls, expanded TCRs gave rise to significantly more large CDR3 similarity clusters.

Germline V lookup: CDR1 LGHDT, CDR2 YNNKEL (reference sequence). V dropped 0 bases and J dropped 8 bases, with 16 bases sitting between them. The CDR3 spans 15 residues. This clonotype was counted many times. Its antigen is unidentified. The sample's time point: patch test 2, 6 weeks after DPC sensitization. The treatment denotes: therapeutic diphenylcyclopropenone sensitization with weekly scalp DPC. A single record per CDR3 protein comes from TCRdb applying MiXCR to the RACE reads. The sample includes 110,000 to 150,000 distinct CDR3 sequences, approximately 10% of them seen just once. This receptor was obtained from a woman aged 45-59 years with alopecia areata. Some clones in this sample may be carry-over from other donors' samples. The sample consisted of whole blood, taken in connection with sensitization to the hapten diphenylcyclopropenone (DPC). This chain links TRBV3-1 with TRBJ1-2; D gene uncertain. CDR3 sequence: CASSQDSDVRRGYTF. The CDR3 coding sequence is TGTGCCAGCAGCCAAGATAGTGACGTCCGAAGGGGCTACACCTTC. Combining the CDR3 with reference TRBV3-1 and TRBJ1-2 gives the whole variable domain DTAVSQTPKYLVTQMGNDKSIKCEQNLGHDTMYWYKQDSKKFLKIMFSYNNKELIINETVPNRFSPKSPDKAHLNLHINSLELGDSAVYFCASSQDSDVRRGYTFGSGTRLTVV.